Listed below are T cell receptor beta chains from one sample, sequenced in a study of blood T cell repertoires in COVID-19. Profiled with immunoSEQ multiplex PCR; TCRdb holds only in-frame clones, not every one. The sample lists 55,000 to 80,000 clones, approximately 80% seen once, with 28% in the top ten. The material sequenced was peripheral blood. The source is a man between 65 and 85 years old with acute or convalescent COVID-19. CDR3s include the opening cysteine and the closing phenylalanine or tryptophan. The order of the fields is D gene, V gene, J gene, CDR3 length, clone size, CDR3 DNA, CDR3 protein. The D gene is left open where the match is weak. Clone size is given for some rows only: seen once, a few or many times, or a class if the clone is expanded.

NA	TRBV7-2	TRBJ1-1	15	NA	TGTGCCAGCAGCTTAGATACAGGCCCAACCACTGAAGCTTTCTTT	CASSLDTGPTTEAFF
TRBD2	TRBV15	TRBJ2-1	15	NA	TGTGCCACCAGCGCCCCGAGGGCCGGGGGGAATGAGCAGTTCTTC	CATSAPRAGGNEQFF
NA	TRBV6-5	TRBJ1-1	15	NA	TGTGCCAGCAGTTACTCGACAGCCGGATCAACTGAAGCTTTCTTT	CASSYSTAGSTEAFF
NA	TRBV5-1	TRBJ2-2	17	NA	TGCGCCAGCAGCGAAGCACCTAGCGCTAATAGTGCCGGGGAGCTGTTTTTT	CASSEAPSANSAGELFF
TRBD1	TRBV9	TRBJ1-2	12	NA	TGTGCCAGCAGCGGGACAGGGTTAAGTCTCACCTTC	CASSGTGLSLTF
NA	TRBV7-2	TRBJ2-3	13	NA	TGTGCCAGCAGCTTACCGCCGGCAGATACGCAGTATTTT	CASSLPPADTQYF
TRBD2	TRBV5-1	TRBJ2-5	17	NA	TGCGCCAGCAGCTTAAATCCCCAAGCGGGAGGGGCTGAGACCCAGTACTTC	CASSLNPQAGGAETQYF
TRBD2	TRBV28	TRBJ2-7	14	few	TGTGCCAGCAGTCGAGCGGGAGTGGGTTACGAGCAGTACTTC	CASSRAGVGYEQYF
NA	TRBV10-3	TRBJ2-3	16	NA	TGTGCCATCAGCGAGGCCCGGGACTTTCGGACAGATACGCAGTATTTT	CAISEARDFRTDTQYF
NA	TRBV12-3/TRBV12-4	TRBJ2-1	13	NA	TGTGCCAGCAGTTCTGGACTAACAAATGAGCAGTTCTTC	CASSSGLTNEQFF
TRBD2	TRBV28	TRBJ2-2	16	NA	TGTGCCAGCAGTTTACGCGGGGGAAATGGAGCCGGGGAGCTGTTTTTT	CASSLRGGNGAGELFF
NA	TRBV6-1	TRBJ1-1	14	NA	TGTGCCAGCAGTGATCGGCAGGGTCGCACTGAAGCTTTCTTT	CASSDRQGRTEAFF
TRBD2	TRBV5-1	TRBJ2-1	15	NA	TGCGCCAGCCAGCGGGAGGGGAGCTCCTACAATGAGCAGTTCTTC	CASQREGSSYNEQFF
NA	TRBV3-1/TRBV3-2	TRBJ2-7	17	NA	TGTGCCAGCAGCCAAGAAAGGTTCTTAGCGGACCCCTACGAGCAGTACTTC	CASSQERFLADPYEQYF
NA	TRBV19	TRBJ1-6	16	NA	TGTGCCAGTAACCAACAGGGATCCTCCTATAATTCACCCCTCCACTTT	CASNQQGSSYNSPLHF
NA	TRBV3-1/TRBV3-2	TRBJ2-4	15	NA	TGTGCCAGCAGCCAAGATCGGGGCGGGACAAACATTCAGTACTTC	CASSQDRGGTNIQYF
NA	TRBV4-3	TRBJ1-5	15	few	TGCGCCAGCAGCCAAGATCACGGGGGAAGTCAGCCCCAGCATTTT	CASSQDHGGSQPQHF